These 9 T cell receptor beta chains originate from one sample sequenced in a study of T cells in Graves' hyperthyroidism and ophthalmopathy (dated by TCRdb to 2018 to 2020). Libraries were prepared through multiplex PCR. The reads were generated on an Illumina HiSeq 2000. Amplification of TCR beta CDR3 regions was carried out from RNA transcripts. For the first round of RT-PCR on the TCR CDR3, the HTBI primer set was used together with the Qiagen OneStep RT-PCR kit. TCRdb reanalyzed the raw reads on its own, using fastp at Q25 for trimming and MiXCR for clone calling, and kept in-frame beta chains. Every distinct CDR3 protein forms one entry, paired with its most common genes and DNA. The sample includes approximately 260,000 distinct CDR3 sequences, with nearly 15% observed a single time. Clones ranked in the top ten supply more than 30% of the sample. What was sequenced was blood. The receptor source for this set is a woman in her forties or fifties with Graves' hyperthyroidism that later progressed to Graves' ophthalmopathy.

This clonotype was recorded at least ten times. V gene TRBV7-9 combines with J gene TRBJ1-2; TRBD1 matches at 7 bases. The germline gives CDR1 SEHNR, CDR2 FQNEAQ (reference sequence). The CDR3 extends over 16 amino acids. V lost 5 bases to trimming and J lost 0 bases; unmatched junction nucleotides: 9. The DNA for the CDR3 is TGTGCCAGCAGCCCGGGGGGAGGACAGGCTAACTATGGCTACACCTTC. Its protein is CASSPGGGQANYGYTF.

There are many counts of this clonotype. CDR3 in DNA: TGCAGCGTTATGGTCGTCAACCCCTACGAGCAGTACTTC. It yields the protein CSVMVVNPYEQYF. V is TRBV29-1 and J is TRBJ2-7, with D unresolved. Deletions cut 5 bases from V and 2 bases from J, with 13 bases between. This CDR3 contains 13 residues. Germline loops: CDR1 SQVTM, CDR2 ANQGSEA.

This clonotype has a count of ten or more. The chain employs TRBV20-1 and TRBJ2-1, with TRBD2 as a possible D gene (5 bases). Germline loops: CDR1 DFQATT, CDR2 SNEGSKA (reference sequence). The V and J ends lost 2 bases and 6 bases respectively, with 14 bases between them. The CDR3 runs 14 residues. The CDR3 spells CSARQRTAPNEQFF. The CDR3, as DNA: TGCAGTGCTAGACAAAGGACTGCACCCAATGAGCAGTTCTTC.

The gene calls are TRBV6-5 and TRBJ1-6; D uncertain. Trimming took 2 bases from V and 7 from J, leaving 15 bases between them. CDR3 size: 16 residues. Germline assignment: CDR1 MNHEY and CDR2 SVGAGI. Here the CDR3 reads CASSYVGGRGNSPLHF. The CDR3 DNA sequence: TGTGCCAGCAGTTACGTGGGAGGACGAGGGAATTCACCCCTCCACTTT.

V usage is TRBV6-1 and J usage is TRBJ2-7, with 8 bases that match TRBD2. The germline CDR1 and CDR2 sequences are MNHNS and SASEGT. The V segment lost 7 bases and the J segment 5 bases; nucleotides outside the gene matches: 28. The CDR3 is made up of 20 amino acids. CDR3 nucleotide sequence: TGTGCCAGCACCCCAAGAGGCTCCCCCAGCGGGGGTTCTCTCCTGAACGAGCAGTACTTC. Translating it yields CASTPRGSPSGGSLLNEQYF.

The chain is built from TRBV2 and TRBJ1-5; D is uncertain. V lost 4 bases and J 0 bases, leaving 10 bases between the germline ends. Germline loops: CDR1 SNHLY, CDR2 FYNNEI. The CDR3 consists of 15 residues. CDR3 protein: CASSVEGYSNQPQHF. The CDR3 DNA reads as TGTGCCAGCAGTGTGGAAGGGTATAGCAATCAGCCCCAGCATTTT.

This clonotype came up a few times. The CDR3 spells CASSPGGGSEQYF. DNA of the CDR3: TGTGCCAGCAGCCCGGGGGGCGGGTCCGAGCAGTACTTC. This chain uses TRBV3-1 with TRBJ2-7; tentatively, D is TRBD2 (7 bases). This CDR3 is 13 amino acids long. The V and J ends lost 4 bases and 6 bases respectively, with 13 bases between them. The germline V gene encodes CDR1 LGHDT and CDR2 YNNKEL (reference sequence).

This clonotype was counted at least ten times. This rearrangement joins TRBV30 to TRBJ1-1; D is uncertain. The CDR3 consists of 13 residues. V was clipped by 5 bases and J by 1 base, with 11 bases between them. Germline V gene sequence: CDR1 GTSNPN, CDR2 SVGIG (reference sequence). CDR3 DNA: TGTGCCTGGTCGGACTGGAGGAACACTGAAGCTTTCTTT. As protein: CAWSDWRNTEAFF.

This clonotype was recorded at least ten times. Relative to the germline gene, one junction end is altered; a read error may explain this. This chain uses TRBV12-3 or TRBV12-4 with TRBJ2-7; 13 bases map to TRBD2. The CDR3 runs to 15 residues. The CDR3 DNA reads as TGTGCCAGCAGTCGAAGACTAGCGGGAGGCGGGTTATTGGACTTC. Translation: CASSRRLAGGGLLDF.